Only a few counts were recorded for the clone carrying this T cell receptor beta chain. Its antigen is still unknown. The libraries were made with immunoSEQ version 4 in survey mode. The assay was immunoSEQ multiplex PCR, and TCRdb's table has in-frame clones only and misses some. The sample gives tens of thousands of clones, about 84% of which show up once; around 14% is in the top ten. The CDR3 totals 15 residues. The V gene's germline CDR1 is KGHSH and CDR2 LQKENI. Trimming shortened V by 3 bases and J by 3 bases, and 14 bases separated the two germline ends. This record belongs to a study of persistence of HIV-infected CD4 T cells. Overlapping HIV-1 Gag 15-mer peptides at around 1 ug per peptide per mL were used. CD40L/CD69 double-negative CD45RO-high memory CD4+ T cells were collected.

Source: CD4+ T cells sorted from PBMCs after roughly 18-hour stimulation, taken from a patient who received antiretroviral therapy. V usage is TRBV18 and J usage is TRBJ1-1; D possibly corresponds to TRBD1 (5 bases). The source of this sequence is an adult man with HIV who was CMV-seropositive. CDR3 loop: CASSPSGGKDTEAFF. The CDR3 nucleotides are TGTGCCAGCTCACCGTCTGGGGGGAAGGACACTGAAGCTTTCTTT.